This paragraph covers one T cell receptor beta chain sequence. The same CDR3 can be traced to other DNA sequences in this sample. This sample was included in a study of shared clonotypes between healthy human individuals. V was pared by 1 base and J by 0 bases, with 10 bases between. This CDR3 has 16 residues. Germline CDR1 MGHRA, CDR2 YSYEKL. Only in-frame clones appear in the TCRdb table, and some are missing; sequencing was by immunoSEQ multiplex PCR. The data hold roughly 2.6 million clones, with around 94% observed a single time. The sample taken for sequencing was naive CD4+ T cells sorted from blood. Indicated subset: CD45RA+ positively selected. The TCR was taken from a man between 18 and 35 years old in good health. This chain links TRBV4-1 with TRBJ1-3, with D maybe TRBD1 (5 bases). The CDR3: CASSQGGTDSGNTIYF. Written as DNA, the CDR3 is TGCGCCAGCAGCCAAGGGGGGACGGACTCTGGAAACACCATATATTTT.